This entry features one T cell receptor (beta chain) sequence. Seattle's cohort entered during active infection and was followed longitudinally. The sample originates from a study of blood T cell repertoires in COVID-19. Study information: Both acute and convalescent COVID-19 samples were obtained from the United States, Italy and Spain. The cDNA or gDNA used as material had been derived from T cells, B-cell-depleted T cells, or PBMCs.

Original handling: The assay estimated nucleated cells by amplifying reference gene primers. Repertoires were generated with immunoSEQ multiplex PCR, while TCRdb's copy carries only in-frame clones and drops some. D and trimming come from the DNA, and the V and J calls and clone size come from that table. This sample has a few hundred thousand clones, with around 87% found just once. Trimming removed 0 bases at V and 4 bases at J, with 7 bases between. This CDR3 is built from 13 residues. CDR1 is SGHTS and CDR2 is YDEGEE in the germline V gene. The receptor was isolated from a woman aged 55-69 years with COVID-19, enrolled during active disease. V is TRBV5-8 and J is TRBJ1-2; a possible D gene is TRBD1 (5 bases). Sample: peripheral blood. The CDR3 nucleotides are TGTGCCAGCAGCTTGGGACAGCTCTATGGCTACACCTTC. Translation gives CASSLGQLYGYTF.